This T cell receptor beta chain was recorded in a study of breast tumors, draining lymph nodes, adjacent tissues. As regards this clonotype: What it binds is unknown.

Notes on the study in general: The data were judged consistent with most tumor T cells coming from lymph node and expanding in tumor. Tumor TCR diversity was below lymph nodes but above nontumor tissue. Luminal-like breast cancer showed significantly higher tumor–nontumor repertoire similarity than basal-like. Tumor T cell lymph node origin was a supported hypothesis, not proven.

The CDR3 is made up of 21 amino acids. The germline gives CDR1 SGHDN, CDR2 FVKESK. From the multiplex PCR reads, TCRdb called clonotypes with MiXCR, one entry per CDR3 protein. The sample consists of more than 20,000 distinct CDR3 sequences, 20% to 25% of them appearing once. The sequencing input was breast tumor tissue. The chain employs TRBV14 and TRBJ1-2; D remains unclear. The TCR sequence derives from a female donor with breast cancer. Some clones in this sample may be carry-over from other donors' samples. CDR3 nucleotide sequence: TGTGTCCACAGTGTCCCTTTTAGAGTGGCTATATTCTTATGTGCTAACTATGGCTACACCTTC. Residues: CVHSVPFRVAIFLCANYGYTF.